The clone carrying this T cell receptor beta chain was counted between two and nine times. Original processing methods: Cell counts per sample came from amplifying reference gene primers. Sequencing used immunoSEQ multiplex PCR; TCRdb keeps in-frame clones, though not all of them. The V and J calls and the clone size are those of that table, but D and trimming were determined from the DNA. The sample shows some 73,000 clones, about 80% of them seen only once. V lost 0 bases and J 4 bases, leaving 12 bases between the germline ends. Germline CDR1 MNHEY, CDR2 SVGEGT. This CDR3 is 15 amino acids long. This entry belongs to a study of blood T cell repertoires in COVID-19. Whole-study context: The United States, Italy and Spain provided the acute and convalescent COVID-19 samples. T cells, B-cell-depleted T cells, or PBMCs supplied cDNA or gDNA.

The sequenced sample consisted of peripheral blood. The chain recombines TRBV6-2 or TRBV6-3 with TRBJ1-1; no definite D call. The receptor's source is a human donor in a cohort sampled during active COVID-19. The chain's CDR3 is CASSYSGGISTEAFF. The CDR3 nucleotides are TGTGCCAGCAGTTACTCCGGAGGGATAAGCACTGAAGCTTTCTTT.